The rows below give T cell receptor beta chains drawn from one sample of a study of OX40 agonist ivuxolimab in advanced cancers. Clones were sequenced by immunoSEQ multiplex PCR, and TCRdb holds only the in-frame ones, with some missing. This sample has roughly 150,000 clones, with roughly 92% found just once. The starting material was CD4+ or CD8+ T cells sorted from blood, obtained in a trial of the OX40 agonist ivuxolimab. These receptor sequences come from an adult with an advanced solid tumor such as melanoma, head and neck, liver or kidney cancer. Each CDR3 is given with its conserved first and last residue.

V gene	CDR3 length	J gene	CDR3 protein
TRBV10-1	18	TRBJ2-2	CASSGETGEGRNTGELFF
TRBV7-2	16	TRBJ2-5	CASSSGRGHSQETQYF
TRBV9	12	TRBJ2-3	CASSGGADTQYF
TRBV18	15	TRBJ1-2	CASSPERIGGDGYTF
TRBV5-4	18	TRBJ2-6	CASSPQTGPISGANVLTF
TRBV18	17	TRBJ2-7	CASSPLPTSGSSYEQYF
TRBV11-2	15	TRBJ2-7	CASSWRRAPESEQYF
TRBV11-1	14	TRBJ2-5	CASSPTSGRETQYF
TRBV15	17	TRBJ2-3	CATSRGLRQGRTDTQYF
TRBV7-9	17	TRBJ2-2	CASSQPLGTGSTGELFF
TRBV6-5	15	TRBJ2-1	CASSYSGVGGNEQFF
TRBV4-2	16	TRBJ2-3	CASSQAGSSSTDTQYF
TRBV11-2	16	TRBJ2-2	CASSFVAGANTGELFF
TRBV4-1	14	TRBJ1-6	CASSQDPGGSPLHF
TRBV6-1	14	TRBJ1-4	CATGTGATNEKLFF
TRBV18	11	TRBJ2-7	CASSSEYEQYF
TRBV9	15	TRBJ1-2	CASSPRTGGSYGYTF
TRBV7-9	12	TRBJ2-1	CASSFLRNEQFF
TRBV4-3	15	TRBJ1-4	CASSQGGGANEKLFF
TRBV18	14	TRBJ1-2	CASSPPGGNYGYTF
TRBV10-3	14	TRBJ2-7	CAISEEGGVSEQYF
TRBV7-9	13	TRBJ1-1	CASSTTRNTEAFF
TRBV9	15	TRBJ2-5	CASSDTGGLGETQYF
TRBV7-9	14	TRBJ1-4	CASSLAGRRAKLFF
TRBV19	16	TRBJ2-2	CASSRRPGQGVGELFF
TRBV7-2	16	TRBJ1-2	CASSLGVGQANYGYTF
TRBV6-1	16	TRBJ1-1	CASSEGTGGVNTEAFF
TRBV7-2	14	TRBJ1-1	CASRQRTGSFEAFF
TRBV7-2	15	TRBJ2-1	CASSLGRVTYNEQFF
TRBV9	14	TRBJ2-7	CASSVDWHSYEQYF
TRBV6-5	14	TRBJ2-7	CASSPRPQGYEQYF
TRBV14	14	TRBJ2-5	CASSPLGTEETQYF
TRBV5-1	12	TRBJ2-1	CASRPSYNEQFF